This T cell receptor beta chain came from a study of T cell responses to AZD1222 COVID-19 vaccine. Turning to the study itself: Samples with a second dose at about 4 or about 12 weeks were pooled together. Study outcomes and limitations: Repertoires were obtained only post-peak T cell response. Of spike-specific TCRs, nearly half reportedly target regions left unmutated in variants. Vaccine-related CD4 TCRs covered spike, predominating at 160-218 and 743-854.

In regard to this clone: Antigen unknown.

Sequencing used immunoSEQ multiplex PCR; TCRdb keeps in-frame clones, though not all of them. The sample contains 150,000 or so clones, roughly 90% of which appear only once. This CDR3 contains 11 residues. The V gene's germline CDR1 is SGHVS and CDR2 FQNEAQ. Trimming stripped 5 bases from V and 6 bases from J, with 7 bases between. V usage is TRBV7-8 and J usage is TRBJ1-2, with no clear D. Material: peripheral blood, obtained on day 0 of AZD1222 vaccination. This TCR came from an adult in good health. The CDR3 DNA is TGTGCCAGCAGCCAAGAGGATGGCTACACCTTC. This translates into CASSQEDGYTF.